This TCR beta chain was recovered during a study of shared clonotypes between healthy human individuals. Some clones are missing from TCRdb's copy, which holds only in-frame ones; the method was immunoSEQ multiplex PCR. The sample consists of roughly 2.1 million clones, roughly 91% of them appearing once. Only CD45RO-negative cells positively selected for CCR7 counted as naive CD8 cells, so terminally differentiated effector memory CD45RA+ cells were excluded. The V and J ends lost 2 bases and 6 bases respectively, with 10 bases between them. The germline V gene encodes CDR1 SGHVS and CDR2 FNYEAQ. The CDR3 loop spans 13 amino acids.

The chain uses TRBV7-6 and TRBJ2-5; no firm D call. Sequences were obtained from naive CD8+ T cells from PBMCs. The origin of this receptor is a man between 18 and 29 years old in good health. Some clones in this sample may be carry-over from other donors' samples. The chain's CDR3 is CASSLNTVKTQYF. As DNA, the CDR3 is TGTGCCAGCAGCTTAAACACGGTGAAGACCCAGTACTTC.